The rows below give T cell receptor beta chains drawn from one sample of a study of blood T cell repertoires in COVID-19. Profiled with immunoSEQ multiplex PCR; TCRdb holds only in-frame clones, not every one. The repertoire holds roughly 70,000 clones, nearly 80% seen once, with around 5.9% in the top ten. Source material: peripheral blood. The receptors shown here come from a woman in her fifties or sixties with acute or convalescent COVID-19. Each CDR3 is given with its conserved first and last residue. Each record gives: D gene, J gene, clone size, V gene, CDR3 DNA, CDR3 protein. A D gene is named only where the DNA matches it firmly. Size values are once, few and many counts, or a class for expanded clones, and some rows have none.

NA,TRBJ1-6,NA,TRBV4-2,TGTGCCAGCAGCCAAGAATTGAGGTCCCAGAATTCACCCCTCCACTTT,CASSQELRSQNSPLHF
NA,TRBJ2-7,medium-sized,TRBV19,TGTGCCAGTAGTGGGGGGATAGGCTACGAGCAGTACTTC,CASSGGIGYEQYF
NA,TRBJ1-2,NA,TRBV5-4,TGTGCCAGCAGCTCCGGCGGCGGGGCTCTAGTGACCTTC,CASSSGGGALVTF
TRBD2,TRBJ2-7,NA,TRBV7-9,TGTGCCAGCAGCCCATCTCTACGGGGGGGCCCAGGCCACGAGCAGTACTTC,CASSPSLRGGPGHEQYF
NA,TRBJ2-2,NA,TRBV5-5,TGTGCCAGCAGCCAGCAGGGATCCGCCGGGGAGCTGTTTTTT,CASSQQGSAGELFF
TRBD1,TRBJ1-6,NA,TRBV15,TGTGCCACCAGCAGAGAGGGACAGGGGATAAGCTCCTATAATTCACCCCTCCACTTT,CATSREGQGISSYNSPLHF
TRBD1,TRBJ1-4,NA,TRBV20-1,TGCAGTGCTAGTCATGTAACAGGGGGTAATGAAAAACTGTTTTTT,CSASHVTGGNEKLFF
TRBD1,TRBJ1-5,NA,TRBV27,TGTGCCACTTCGACAGGGGTGTTTCGTAGCAATCAGCCCCAGCATTTT,CATSTGVFRSNQPQHF
NA,TRBJ1-4,NA,TRBV5-6,TGTGCCAGCAGCCGTGGACGGGGTAATGAAAAACTGTTTTTT,CASSRGRGNEKLFF
TRBD1,TRBJ1-5,once,TRBV3-1/TRBV3-2,TGTGCCAGCAGCCTGACAGGGGGAATTCAGCCCCAGCATTTT,CASSLTGGIQPQHF
NA,TRBJ1-2,NA,TRBV11-2,TGTGCCAGCAGCTCCCTCGGACATGATGTCGACTATGGCTACACCTTC,CASSSLGHDVDYGYTF
NA,TRBJ2-5,NA,TRBV5-6,TGTGCCAGCAGCTTCGAGGAACTGGGGACCCAGTACTTC,CASSFEELGTQYF
NA,TRBJ2-3,once,TRBV19,TGTGCCAGTAGTACCCGAGGTACAGATACGCAGTATTTT,CASSTRGTDTQYF
TRBD1,TRBJ1-2,once,TRBV28,TGTGCCAGCAGTACGGACAGGGGAGCTAACTATGGCTACACCTTC,CASSTDRGANYGYTF